Listed here are 21 T cell receptor beta chains from one sample, sequenced in a study of cytomegalovirus exposure and HLA in healthy donors. The study ran its PCR with 60 Vbeta and 13 Jbeta primers. Data came from immunoSEQ multiplex PCR; TCRdb stores just in-frame clones and leaves some out. The repertoire holds 99,000 or so clones, with more than 60% as singletons. The sequenced sample consisted of PBMCs. The receptors here all came from a man aged 25-45 years in good health and CMV-seronegative.

The chain links TRBV10-3 to TRBJ2-2; D remains ambiguous. This CDR3 contains 11 residues. The V gene's germline CDR1 is ENHRY and CDR2 SYGVKD. Deletions cut 5 bases from V and 8 bases from J, with 6 bases between. DNA of the CDR3: TGTGCCATCAGTTATAATGGGGAGCTGTTTTTT. Protein product: CAISYNGELFF.

V is TRBV4-1 and J is TRBJ2-7; weak D call: TRBD2 (6 bases). CDR1 is MGHRA, CDR2 YSYEKL, per germline. Trimming removed 3 bases from V and 3 bases from J, with 15 bases in between. The CDR3 runs 15 residues. The CDR3 DNA reads as TGCGCCAGCAGCCATGTCTTAGGGCGGGACTACGAGCAGTACTTC. This encodes CASSHVLGRDYEQYF.

This clone was observed a few times. This rearrangement joins TRBV19 to TRBJ1-1; D may be TRBD1 (5 bases). Trimming took off 9 bases at V and 0 bases at J, with 17 bases between the two ends. The length of the CDR3 is 15 residues. CDR1 and CDR2 (germline): LNHDA, SQIVND (reference sequence). The CDR3 DNA reads as TGTGCCAGCCGACCCGCGGGGGGTGTGAACACTGAAGCTTTCTTT. Translation: CASRPAGGVNTEAFF.

V is TRBV7-2 and J is TRBJ1-2; 7 bases fit TRBD1. This CDR3 has 13 residues. Germline CDR1 and CDR2: SGHTA and FQGNSA. Losses at the gene ends were 7 bases for V and 8 bases for J; bases not matched to a gene: 10. The CDR3, as DNA: TGTGCCAGCAACCCTCTGACAGGGTTCGGCTACACCTTC. Protein product: CASNPLTGFGYTF.

The genes are TRBV6-5 and TRBJ1-4, with 12 bases lining up with TRBD1. V lost 2 bases, J lost 7 bases, and 2 bases stayed unmatched. This CDR3 comprises 15 residues. Germline CDR1 is MNHEY and CDR2 is SVGAGI. CDR3 coding DNA: TGTGCCAGCAGTTACGCGGGACAGGGGGCTGAAAAACTGTTTTTT. It is translated as CASSYAGQGAEKLFF.

This clone has just a few counts. The chain combines TRBV7-9 with TRBJ1-5; D unclear. The CDR3 spans 12 residues. V was trimmed by 5 bases and J by 9 bases, leaving 11 bases between them. Germline-derived CDR1 and CDR2 are SEHNR and FQNEAQ (reference sequence). CDR3 in DNA: TGTGCCAGCAGCGACTCTGCTGGGCCCCAGCATTTT. Residues: CASSDSAGPQHF.

This CDR3 reads CASSFGGLDYGYTF. Here the CDR3 DNA reads TGTGCCAGCAGCTTCGGGGGTCTGGACTATGGCTACACCTTC. The chain links TRBV7-9 to TRBJ1-2; possibly TRBD1 for D (5 bases). Trimming removed 3 bases from V and 3 bases from J, with 11 bases in between. Germline V gives CDR1 SEHNR, CDR2 FQNEAQ (reference sequence). The CDR3 loop spans 14 amino acids.

This clone was seen a handful of times. The chain employs TRBV5-1 and TRBJ1-4; D uncertain. Germline lookup yields CDR1 SGHRS and CDR2 YFSETQ. CDR3 size: 12 residues. Deletions cut 4 bases from V and 4 bases from J, with 5 bases between. CDR3 region: CASSPNNEKLFF. DNA of the CDR3: TGCGCCAGCAGCCCAAATAATGAAAAACTGTTTTTT.

The chain couples TRBV9 to TRBJ2-5; TRBD2 is a possible D gene (5 bases). The CDR3 runs to 15 residues. Germline lookup yields CDR1 SGDLS and CDR2 YYNGEE. V dropped 0 bases and J dropped 2 bases, with 11 bases sitting between them. The CDR3 region is CASSVAGLLQETQYF. The CDR3 DNA reads TGTGCCAGCAGCGTAGCTGGACTGCTACAAGAGACCCAGTACTTC.

The chain joins TRBV13 to TRBJ2-7; 12 bases align to TRBD1. The V and J ends lost 5 bases and 7 bases, in that order; junction bases with no gene match: 9. The CDR3 covers 15 residues. Germline V gene lookup returns CDR1 PRHDT and CDR2 FYEKMQ (reference sequence). The CDR3 loop reads CASSPGTGGLGEQYF. In DNA, the CDR3 is TGTGCCAGCAGCCCTGGGACAGGGGGCCTGGGAGAGCAGTACTTC. Looking up the rest from reference TRBV13 and TRBJ2-7 gives the full variable domain: AAGVIQSPRHLIKEKRETATLKCYPIPRHDTVYWYQQGPGQDPQFLISFYEKMQSDKGSIPDRFSAQQFSDYHSELNMSSLELGDSALYFCASSPGTGGLGEQYFGPGTRLTVT.

The sample holds many counts of this clone. Other nucleotide sequences from this sample produce the same CDR3. The chain uses TRBV2 and TRBJ2-7; perhaps TRBD1 as D (6 bases). This CDR3 contains 12 residues. Germline-derived CDR1 and CDR2 are SNHLY and FYNNEI. With 6 bases removed from V and 7 bases from J, the gap between germline ends came to 13 bases. CDR3 amino acids: CASSPQGSEQYF. The CDR3 DNA sequence: TGTGCCAGCAGCCCCCAGGGGAGTGAGCAGTACTTC.

The chain has TRBV2 and TRBJ2-7; possibly TRBD2 for D (6 bases). This CDR3 is built from 14 residues. The germline gives CDR1 SNHLY, CDR2 FYNNEI. Trimming left V 10 bases short and J 0 bases short, with 16 bases between. CDR3 bases: TGTGCCACCTTCCGGGACGGGGGCTCCTACGAGCAGTACTTC. It encodes CATFRDGGSYEQYF.

This chain connects TRBV6-5 to TRBJ2-1; 9 bases match TRBD1. V was clipped by 11 bases and J by 4 bases; unmatched bases: 9. Germline V lookup: CDR1 MNHEY, CDR2 SVGAGI. The CDR3 contains 14 residues. The chain's CDR3 is CAVSGTGNYNEQFF. CDR3 sequence (DNA): TGTGCCGTCTCCGGGACAGGGAATTACAATGAGCAGTTCTTC.

The chain has TRBV6-6 and TRBJ1-2; 10 positions agree with TRBD1. V lost 5 bases, J lost 7 bases, and 4 bases stayed unmatched. The CDR3 extends over 13 amino acids. Germline V lookup: CDR1 MNHNY, CDR2 SVGAGI (reference sequence). Here the CDR3 DNA reads TGTGCCAGCAGTGACCGGGACAGGGGTGGCTACACCTTC. Translating it yields CASSDRDRGGYTF.

The CDR3 region is CASSPPGLGSYEQYF. CDR3 bases: TGTGCCAGCAGCCCGCCGGGACTCGGATCCTACGAGCAGTACTTC. The rearrangement uses TRBV7-2 and TRBJ2-7; TRBD2 is a possible D gene (6 bases). Germline CDR1 is SGHTA and CDR2 is FQGNSA. V gave up 5 bases and J gave up 1 base, with 15 bases separating them. The CDR3 has 15 amino acids.

This clone occurred a few times. The J gene is TRBJ1-2, the V gene TRBV4-1, with D possibly being TRBD1 (6 bases). With 1 base removed from V and 4 bases from J, the gap between germline ends came to 19 bases. This CDR3 has 17 amino acids. Germline V gene data show CDR1 as MGHRA and CDR2 as YSYEKL. The CDR3 bases are TGCGCCAGCAGCCAAGTATTGGACAGCCGTAATTCCTATGGCTACACCTTC. Residues: CASSQVLDSRNSYGYTF.

The chain employs TRBV19 and TRBJ1-1, with D hard to call. Germline CDR1 reads LNHDA; CDR2 reads SQIVND (reference sequence). The CDR3 is 13 amino acids. V was clipped by 6 bases and J by 1 base, with 9 bases between them. CDR3 amino acids: CASSENRNTEAFF. In nucleotides, the CDR3 is TGTGCCAGTAGCGAAAATAGGAACACTGAAGCTTTCTTT.

The chain uses TRBV4-3 and TRBJ2-2; 7 nucleotides line up with TRBD1. The germline CDR1 and CDR2 sequences are LGHNA and YSLEER. J gave up 5 bases and V 0 bases, and 3 bases lay outside the gene matches. The CDR3 sequence is 15 residues long. The CDR3, as DNA: TGCGCCAGCAGCCAAGATGACAGGGAAACCGGGGAGCTGTTTTTT. It encodes CASSQDDRETGELFF.

The V gene is TRBV7-6, the J gene TRBJ2-1; 10 positions agree with TRBD2. This CDR3 is 18 amino acids long. In germline, CDR1 is SGHVS, CDR2 FNYEAQ. V lost 2 bases to trimming and J lost 9 bases; unmatched junction nucleotides: 16. The DNA for the CDR3 is TGTGCCAGCAGCTTATTCCCCCCTACTAGCGGGGCCCCCTGTGAGCAGTTCTTC. Residues: CASSLFPPTSGAPCEQFF.

The chain carries TRBV5-6 and TRBJ1-4; TRBD1 might be the D (6 bases). Trimming removed 5 bases at V and 8 bases at J, with 19 bases between. CDR1 and CDR2 from the germline V gene are SGHDT and YYEEEE. The CDR3 extends over 15 amino acids. The DNA of the CDR3 is TGTGCCAGCAGTACCCTCGGGCAGGGGACAGAAAAACTGTTTTTT. This sequence encodes CASSTLGQGTEKLFF.

V and J are TRBV19 and TRBJ1-5, with D unresolved. V was shortened by 1 base and J by 0 bases, with 7 bases between the two germline ends. CDR1 is LNHDA and CDR2 is SQIVND in the germline V gene (reference sequence). This CDR3 has 15 residues. The CDR3 DNA is TGTGCCAGTAGTATAGGGAGGTATAGCAATCAGCCCCAGCATTTT. It specifies CASSIGRYSNQPQHF. The full variable domain, with the rest looked up from reference TRBV19 and TRBJ1-5, is DGGITQSPKYLFRKEGQNVTLSCEQNLNHDAMYWYRQDPGQGLRLIYYSQIVNDFQKGDIAEGYSVSREKKESFPLTVTSAQKNPTAFYLCASSIGRYSNQPQHFGDGTRLSIL.